This TCR beta chain was identified during a study of blood T cell repertoires in COVID-19. Study-wide context: The United States, Italy and Spain were the sources of the acute and convalescent COVID-19 samples.

CDR1 is SEHNR and CDR2 is FQNEAQ in the germline V gene (reference sequence). This CDR3 contains 15 residues. V dropped 3 bases and J dropped 1 base, with 10 bases sitting between them. Some clones are missing from TCRdb's copy, which holds only in-frame ones; the method was immunoSEQ multiplex PCR. This table has 400,000 or so clones, around 87% appearing once. The age range of participants was about 18 to 90 years, with residence in about two dozen US areas. Cohort placement rested on clinical history that participants reported themselves. Sequencing was done on a sample of PBMCs or T cells enriched from blood (not recorded which). J is TRBJ1-3 and V is TRBV7-9; D remains unclear. This clonotype originated in a man between 35 and 55 years old in a cohort exposed to, infected with or recovered from COVID-19 (not recorded which). CDR3 sequence reads: CASSLEAGSGNTIYF. DNA of the CDR3: TGTGCCAGCAGCTTGGAGGCAGGTTCTGGAAACACCATATATTTT.